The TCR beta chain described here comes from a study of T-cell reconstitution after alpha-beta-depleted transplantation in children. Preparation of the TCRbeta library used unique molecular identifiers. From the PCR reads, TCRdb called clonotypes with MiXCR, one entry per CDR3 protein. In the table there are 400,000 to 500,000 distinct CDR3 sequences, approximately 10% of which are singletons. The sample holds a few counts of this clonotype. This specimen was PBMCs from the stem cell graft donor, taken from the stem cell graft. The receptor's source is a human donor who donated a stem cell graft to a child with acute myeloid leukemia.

This CDR3 reads CASRGLAGEAGNEQFF. The CDR3 DNA sequence: TGTGCCAGCAGAGGACTAGCGGGAGAGGCGGGCAATGAGCAGTTCTTC. The chain combines TRBV12-3 or TRBV12-4 with TRBJ2-1; 13 bases align to TRBD2. The CDR3 runs to 16 residues. V lost 6 bases to trimming and J lost 6 bases; unmatched junction nucleotides: 8.